This T cell receptor (beta chain) was profiled in a study of shared clonotypes between healthy human individuals. The study's findings and limits: All-four-donor shared clonotypes had higher generation probabilities than non-shared clonotypes did.

Method: immunoSEQ multiplex PCR; TCRdb's copy keeps in-frame clones and lacks some. In the table there are 2 million to 2.5 million clones, roughly 94% of which are singletons. Points on this clone: Its target is not known. Other nucleotide sequences in the sample specify the same CDR3.

Germline loops: CDR1 MNHNS, CDR2 SASEGT. The ends lost 6 bases at V and 7 bases at J; junction bases unmatched: 6. The CDR3 is 14 amino acids. V gene TRBV6-1 combines with J gene TRBJ1-2; TRBD1 aligns across 12 bases. The sample consisted of naive CD4+ T cells sorted from blood. This sample's subset: CD45RA+ positively selected. The source is a man aged 18 to 35 in good health. CDR3 amino acids: CASRGTGGSGGYTF. The CDR3 DNA follows: TGTGCCAGCAGAGGGACAGGGGGCTCTGGTGGCTACACCTTC.